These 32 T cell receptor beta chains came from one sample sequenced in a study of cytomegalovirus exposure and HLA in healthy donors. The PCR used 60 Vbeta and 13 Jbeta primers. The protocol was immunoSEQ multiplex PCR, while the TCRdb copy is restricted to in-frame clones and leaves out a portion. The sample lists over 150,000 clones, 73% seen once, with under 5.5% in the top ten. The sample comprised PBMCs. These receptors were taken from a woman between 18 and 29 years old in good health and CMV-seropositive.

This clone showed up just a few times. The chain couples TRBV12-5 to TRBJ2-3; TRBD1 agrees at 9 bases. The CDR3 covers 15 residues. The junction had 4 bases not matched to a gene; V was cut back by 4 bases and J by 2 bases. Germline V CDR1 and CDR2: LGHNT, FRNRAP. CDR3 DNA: TGTGCTAGTGGTTGGGGACAGGGTTACACAGATACGCAGTATTTT. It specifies CASGWGQGYTDTQYF.

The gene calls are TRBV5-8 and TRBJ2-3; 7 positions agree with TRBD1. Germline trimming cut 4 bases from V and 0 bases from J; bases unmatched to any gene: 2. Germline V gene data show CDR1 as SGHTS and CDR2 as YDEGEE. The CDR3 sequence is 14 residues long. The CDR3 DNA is TGTGCCAGCAGCCGACAGGGCAGCACAGATACGCAGTATTTT. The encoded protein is CASSRQGSTDTQYF.

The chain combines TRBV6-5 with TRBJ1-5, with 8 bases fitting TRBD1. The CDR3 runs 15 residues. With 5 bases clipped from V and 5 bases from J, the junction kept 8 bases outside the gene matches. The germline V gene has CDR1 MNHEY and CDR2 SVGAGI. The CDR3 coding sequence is TGTGCCAGCAGTACGACAGGGGAATATCATCAGCCCCAGCATTTT. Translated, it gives CASSTTGEYHQPQHF.

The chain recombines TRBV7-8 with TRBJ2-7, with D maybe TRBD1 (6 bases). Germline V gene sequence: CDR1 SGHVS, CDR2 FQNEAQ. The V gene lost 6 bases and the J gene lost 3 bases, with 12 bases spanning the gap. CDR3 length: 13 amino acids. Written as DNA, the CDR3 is TGTGCCAGCAGGTCAGGGGTAAGCTACGAGCAGTACTTC. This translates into CASRSGVSYEQYF.

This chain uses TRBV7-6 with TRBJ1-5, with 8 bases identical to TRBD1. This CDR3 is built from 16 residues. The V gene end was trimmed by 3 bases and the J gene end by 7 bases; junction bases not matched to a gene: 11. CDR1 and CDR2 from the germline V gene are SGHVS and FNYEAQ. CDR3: CASSLDAGGPMQPQHF. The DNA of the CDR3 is TGTGCCAGCAGCTTGGATGCAGGGGGCCCTATGCAGCCCCAGCATTTT.

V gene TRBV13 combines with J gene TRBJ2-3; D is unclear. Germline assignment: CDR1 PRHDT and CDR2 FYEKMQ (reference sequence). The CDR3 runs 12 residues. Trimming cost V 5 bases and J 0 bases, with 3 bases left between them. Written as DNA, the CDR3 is TGTGCCAGCAGCCTAAGCACAGATACGCAGTATTTT. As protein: CASSLSTDTQYF.

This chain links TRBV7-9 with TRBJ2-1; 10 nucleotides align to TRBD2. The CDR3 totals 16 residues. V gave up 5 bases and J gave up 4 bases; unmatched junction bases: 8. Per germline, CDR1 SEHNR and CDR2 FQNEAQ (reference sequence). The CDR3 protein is CASSRAGGAAYNEQFF. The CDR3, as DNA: TGTGCCAGCAGCCGAGCGGGGGGGGCCGCATACAATGAGCAGTTCTTC.

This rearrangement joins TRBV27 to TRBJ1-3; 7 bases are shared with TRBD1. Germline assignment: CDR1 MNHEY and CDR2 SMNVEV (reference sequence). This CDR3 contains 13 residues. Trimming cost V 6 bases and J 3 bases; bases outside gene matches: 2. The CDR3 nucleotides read TGTGCCAGCAGGCCAGGGGGTGGAAACACCATATATTTT. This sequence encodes CASRPGGGNTIYF.

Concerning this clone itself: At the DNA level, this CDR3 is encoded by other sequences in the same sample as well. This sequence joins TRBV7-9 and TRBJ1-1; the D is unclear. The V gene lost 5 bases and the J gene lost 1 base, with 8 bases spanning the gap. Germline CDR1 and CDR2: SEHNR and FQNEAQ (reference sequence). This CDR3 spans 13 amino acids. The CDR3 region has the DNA TGTGCCAGCAGCCCGAGGGAGAACACTGAAGCTTTCTTT. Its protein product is CASSPRENTEAFF.

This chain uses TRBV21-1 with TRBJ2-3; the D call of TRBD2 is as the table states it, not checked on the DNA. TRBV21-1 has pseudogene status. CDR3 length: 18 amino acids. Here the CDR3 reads CASIRTSGGPRSTDTQYF. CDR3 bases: TGTGCCAGCATCCGGACTAGCGGGGGGCCTAGAAGCACAGATACGCAGTATTTT.

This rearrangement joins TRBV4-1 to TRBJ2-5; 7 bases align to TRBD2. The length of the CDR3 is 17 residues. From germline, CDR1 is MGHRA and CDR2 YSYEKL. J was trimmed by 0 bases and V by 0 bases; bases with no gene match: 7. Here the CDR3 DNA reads TGCGCCAGCAGCCAAGATCGGGGAGGGGAATACCAAGAGACCCAGTACTTC. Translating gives CASSQDRGGEYQETQYF.

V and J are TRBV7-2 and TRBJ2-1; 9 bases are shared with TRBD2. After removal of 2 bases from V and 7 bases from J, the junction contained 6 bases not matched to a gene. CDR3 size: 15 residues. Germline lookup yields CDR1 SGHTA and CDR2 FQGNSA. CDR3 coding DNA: TGTGCCAGCAGCTTAATGACTAGCGGTGATAATGAGCAGTTCTTC. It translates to CASSLMTSGDNEQFF.

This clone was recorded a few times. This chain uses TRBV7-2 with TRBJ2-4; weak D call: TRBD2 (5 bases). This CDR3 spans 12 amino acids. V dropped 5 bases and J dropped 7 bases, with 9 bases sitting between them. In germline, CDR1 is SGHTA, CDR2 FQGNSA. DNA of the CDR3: TGTGCCAGCAGCGTCGAGGGCAACATTCAGTACTTC. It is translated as CASSVEGNIQYF.

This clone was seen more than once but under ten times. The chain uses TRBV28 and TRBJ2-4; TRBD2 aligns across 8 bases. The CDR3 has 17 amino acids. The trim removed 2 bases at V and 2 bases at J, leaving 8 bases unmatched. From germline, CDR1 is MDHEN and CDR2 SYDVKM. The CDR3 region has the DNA TGTGCCAGCAGTTTAATAGGGCTAGCGGGCACCAAAAACATTCAGTACTTC. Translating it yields CASSLIGLAGTKNIQYF.

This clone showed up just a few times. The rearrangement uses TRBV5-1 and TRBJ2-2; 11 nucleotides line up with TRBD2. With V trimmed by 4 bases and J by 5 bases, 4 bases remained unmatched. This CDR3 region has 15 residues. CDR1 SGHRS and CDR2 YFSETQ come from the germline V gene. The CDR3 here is CASSGTSGSTGELFF. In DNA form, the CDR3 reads TGCGCCAGCAGCGGGACTAGCGGAAGTACCGGGGAGCTGTTTTTT.

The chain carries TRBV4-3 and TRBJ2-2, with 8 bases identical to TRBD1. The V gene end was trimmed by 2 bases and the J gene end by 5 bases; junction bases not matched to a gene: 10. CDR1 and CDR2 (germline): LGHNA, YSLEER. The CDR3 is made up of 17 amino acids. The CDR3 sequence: CASSQSQAQGETGELFF. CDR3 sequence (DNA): TGCGCCAGCAGCCAATCCCAAGCACAGGGGGAGACCGGGGAGCTGTTTTTT.

The CDR3 DNA reads as TGTGCCAGCAGCTTAGAGGTCGGCGGTGGGAGGAAGACCCAGTACTTC. It translates to CASSLEVGGGRKTQYF. This rearrangement joins TRBV7-2 to TRBJ2-5; weak D call: TRBD2 (6 bases). The CDR3 runs 16 residues. Between the trimmed V and J ends, which lost 1 base and 6 bases, there was a span of 18 bases. Germline assignment: CDR1 SGHTA and CDR2 FQGNSA.

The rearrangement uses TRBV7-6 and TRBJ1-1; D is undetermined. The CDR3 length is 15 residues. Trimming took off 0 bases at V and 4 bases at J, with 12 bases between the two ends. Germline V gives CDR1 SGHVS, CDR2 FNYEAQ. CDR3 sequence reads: CASSLAHGPGTEAFF. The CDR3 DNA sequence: TGTGCCAGCAGCTTAGCCCACGGTCCCGGCACTGAAGCTTTCTTT. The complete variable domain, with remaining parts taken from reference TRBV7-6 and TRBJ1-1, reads GAGVSQSPRYKVTKRGQDVALRCDPISGHVSLYWYRQALGQGPEFLTYFNYEAQQDKSGLPNDRFSAERPEGSISTLTIQRTEQRDSAMYRCASSLAHGPGTEAFFGQGTRLTVV.

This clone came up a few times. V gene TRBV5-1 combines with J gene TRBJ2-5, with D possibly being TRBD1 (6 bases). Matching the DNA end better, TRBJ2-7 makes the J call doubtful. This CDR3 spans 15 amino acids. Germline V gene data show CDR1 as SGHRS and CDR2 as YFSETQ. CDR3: CASSLGDTVYYEQYF. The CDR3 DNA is TGCGCCAGCAGCCTGGGGGACACCGTTTACTACGAGCAGTACTTC.

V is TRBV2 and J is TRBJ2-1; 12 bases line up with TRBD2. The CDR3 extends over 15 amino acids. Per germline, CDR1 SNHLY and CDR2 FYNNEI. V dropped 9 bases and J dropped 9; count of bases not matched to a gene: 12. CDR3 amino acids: CASSQGLAGGREQFF. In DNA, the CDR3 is TGTGCCAGTTCGCAAGGGCTAGCGGGGGGGCGTGAGCAGTTCTTC.

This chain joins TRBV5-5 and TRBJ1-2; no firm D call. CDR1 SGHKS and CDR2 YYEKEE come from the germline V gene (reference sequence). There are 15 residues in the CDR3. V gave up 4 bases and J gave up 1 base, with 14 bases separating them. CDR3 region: CASSTGTGNNYGYTF. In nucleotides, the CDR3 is TGTGCCAGCAGCACGGGAACGGGTAATAACTATGGCTACACCTTC.

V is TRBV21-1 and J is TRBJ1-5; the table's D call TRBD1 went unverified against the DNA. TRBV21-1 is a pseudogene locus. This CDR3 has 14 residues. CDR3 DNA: TGTGCCAGCAGCAAAGGGACAAAAAATCAGCCCCAGCATTTT. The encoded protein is CASSKGTKNQPQHF.

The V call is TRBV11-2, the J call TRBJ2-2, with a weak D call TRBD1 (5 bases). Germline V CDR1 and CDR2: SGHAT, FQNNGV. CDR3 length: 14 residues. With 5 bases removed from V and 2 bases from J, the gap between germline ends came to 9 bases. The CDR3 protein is CASSADTNTGELFF. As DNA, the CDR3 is TGTGCCAGCAGCGCGGACACTAACACCGGGGAGCTGTTTTTT.

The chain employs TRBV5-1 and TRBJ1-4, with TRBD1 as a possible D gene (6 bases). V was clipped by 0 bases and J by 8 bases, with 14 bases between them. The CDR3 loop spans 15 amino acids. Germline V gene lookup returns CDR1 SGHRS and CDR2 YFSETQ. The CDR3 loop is CASSLESGAGEKLFF. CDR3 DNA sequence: TGCGCCAGCAGCTTGGAGTCAGGGGCCGGCGAAAAACTGTTTTTT. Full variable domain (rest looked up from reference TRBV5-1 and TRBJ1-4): KAGVTQTPRYLIKTRGQQVTLSCSPISGHRSVSWYQQTPGQGLQFLFEYFSETQRNKGNFPGRFSGRQFSNSRSEMNVSTLELGDSALYLCASSLESGAGEKLFFGSGTQLSVL.

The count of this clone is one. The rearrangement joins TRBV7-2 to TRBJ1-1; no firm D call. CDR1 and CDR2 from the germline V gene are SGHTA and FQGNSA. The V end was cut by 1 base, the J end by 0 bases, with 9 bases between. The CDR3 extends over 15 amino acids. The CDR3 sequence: CASSLVSRMNTEAFF. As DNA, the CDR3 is TGTGCCAGCAGCTTAGTCTCCAGAATGAACACTGAAGCTTTCTTT.

The CDR3 DNA reads TGTGCCAGTAGCCCCACGCCGGGAGCCTACGAGCAGTACTTC. Translating it yields CASSPTPGAYEQYF. V gene TRBV19 combines with J gene TRBJ2-7, with D maybe TRBD2 (6 bases). CDR3 size: 14 residues. In germline, CDR1 is LNHDA, CDR2 SQIVND (reference sequence). V lost 6 bases and J lost 2, with 14 bases in between.

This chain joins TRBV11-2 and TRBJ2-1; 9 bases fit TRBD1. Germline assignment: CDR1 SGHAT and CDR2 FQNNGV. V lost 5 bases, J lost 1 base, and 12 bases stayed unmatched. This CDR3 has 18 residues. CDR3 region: CASSHPKGQGDSYNEQFF. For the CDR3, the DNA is TGTGCCAGCAGCCACCCGAAGGGACAGGGAGATTCCTACAATGAGCAGTTCTTC.

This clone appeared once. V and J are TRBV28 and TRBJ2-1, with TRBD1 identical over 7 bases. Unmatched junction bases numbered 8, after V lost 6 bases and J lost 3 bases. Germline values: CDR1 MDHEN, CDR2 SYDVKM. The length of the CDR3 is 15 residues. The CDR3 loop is CASSQDRDIYNEQFF. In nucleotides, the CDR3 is TGTGCCAGCAGCCAAGACAGGGATATCTACAATGAGCAGTTCTTC.

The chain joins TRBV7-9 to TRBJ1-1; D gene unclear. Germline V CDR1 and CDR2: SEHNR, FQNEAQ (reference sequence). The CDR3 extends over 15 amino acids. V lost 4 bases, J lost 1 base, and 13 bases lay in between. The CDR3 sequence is CASSYQFLENTEAFF. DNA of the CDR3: TGTGCCAGCAGCTATCAATTTCTAGAGAACACTGAAGCTTTCTTT.

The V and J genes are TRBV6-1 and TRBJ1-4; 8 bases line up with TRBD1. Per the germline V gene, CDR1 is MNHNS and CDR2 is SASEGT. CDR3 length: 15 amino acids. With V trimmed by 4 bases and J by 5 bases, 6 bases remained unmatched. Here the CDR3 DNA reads TGTGCCAGCAGTGGACGGACAGGGAGGAATGAAAAACTGTTTTTT. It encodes CASSGRTGRNEKLFF.

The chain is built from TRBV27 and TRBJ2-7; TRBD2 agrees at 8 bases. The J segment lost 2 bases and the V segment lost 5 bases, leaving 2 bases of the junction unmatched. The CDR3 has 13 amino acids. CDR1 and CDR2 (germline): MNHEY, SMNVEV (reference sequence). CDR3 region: CASSLSGAYEQYF. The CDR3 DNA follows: TGTGCCAGCAGTCTTAGCGGGGCCTACGAGCAGTACTTC.

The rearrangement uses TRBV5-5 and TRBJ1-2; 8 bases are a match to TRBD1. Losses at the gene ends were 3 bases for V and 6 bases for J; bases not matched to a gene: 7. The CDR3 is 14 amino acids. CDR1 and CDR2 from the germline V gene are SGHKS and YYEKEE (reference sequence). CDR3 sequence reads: CASSWGPTGDGYTF. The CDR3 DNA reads TGTGCCAGCAGCTGGGGTCCGACAGGGGATGGCTACACCTTC.